This TCR beta chain appears in the sequencing data of a study of T cell repertoires in cytomegalovirus infection. Overall study context: Both recently identified HLA-C-restricted and well-studied HLA-B-restricted CMV epitopes were used in the study. Indications came from public TCR beta signatures; they pointed to CMV infection and to a matching HLA type. General study results and limits: HLA-C-restricted CMV clonotypes gave the most frequent clonotype in two of eight donors.

TCRdb called the reads again in MiXCR, with one record for every CDR3 protein. The sample carries 830,000 or so distinct CDR3 sequences, approximately 30% recorded once. This clonotype was recorded at least ten times. Its antigen is still unknown. Per germline, CDR1 SGHTA and CDR2 FQGNSA. Trimming shortened V by 2 bases and J by 10 bases, and 10 bases separated the two germline ends. This CDR3 is built from 12 residues. Specimen: cultured CD8+ T cells from PBMCs, collected from culture after CMV antigen stimulation. V gene TRBV7-2 combines with J gene TRBJ2-3; D uncertain. This sequence was found in a human donor in good health (CMV status not recorded). Some clones in this sample may be carry-over from other donors' samples. The CDR3 bases are TGTGCCAGCAGCTTACCGGAACCGGCGCAGTATTTT. Translated, it gives CASSLPEPAQYF.